The present TCR beta chain was sequenced within a study of cytomegalovirus exposure and HLA in healthy donors (TCRdb year 2017). Background on the whole study: In an earlier analysis of 450 to 750 of the donors, 250 to 350 Gb of sequence data and 90 million to 120 million unique TCR beta sequences from roughly 180 million T cells were reported. An early release covering over 500 HLA-typed donors comprised about 300 gigabases of sequencing data and some 79 million unique TCR sequences. Among the approximately 420 genotyped donors, around 79% belonged to the genetic ancestry cluster associated with self-reported Caucasian donors. The study was designed to test whether signatures of past pathogen exposure could be identified by cataloging public T cell receptors. The study profiled the T cell repertoires of 500 to 800 subjects by immunosequencing and related them to cytomegalovirus serostatus. In addition to the first cohort of roughly 700 subjects, a separate validation cohort of approximately 130 different subjects was used. To predict cytomegalovirus infection status, the study brought together high-throughput TCR immunosequencing, statistical association of individual TCRs with disease status, and machine learning. In a later analysis, previously published TCR beta repertoires from 550 to 750 donors were re-analyzed and high-resolution HLA genotyping was added so that TCR occurrence patterns could be studied. In the later analysis, no new phenotypic data were used to find candidate immune exposures; instead, reliance was placed on TCR beta sequences and their occurrence across donors. In an earlier analysis of around 540 of the donors, high-throughput TCR beta sequencing was used to judge whether each TCR beta V gene segment behaved as functional or pseudogenic. Donor age, sex, ethnicity and CMV serostatus were collected together with the repertoire data. A later genetic analysis took genome-wide SNP genotypes for about 55% of the roughly 670 donors and used that subset as a discovery cohort. All discovery cohort repertoires had been generated on a single sequencing platform. Both class I and class II loci were covered by HLA typing, at four-digit resolution. Typing coverage differed by locus: A, B, C, DRB1 and DQB1 were typed in roughly 629-630 donors, DQA1 in 500 to 550, DPA1 in 606, and DPB1 in 472. Because of strong linkage in the cohort, 5 or 6 DR-DQ haplotypes were treated as single units for association and clustering. Across about 380 genotyped donors of the cohort, an average of roughly 250,000 unique TCR beta nucleotide sequences per donor were sequenced, and roughly 18% of those sequences were non-productive.

With regard to this clone: Its antigen has not been determined. No much larger clonotype is one base removed from it; base qualities were not supplied.

Results and caveats for the whole study, not just this receptor: A further reported finding was that TCR beta sequences accurately predicted the HLA-A and HLA-B alleles for most subjects in the first cohort. Several of the top co-occurrence clusters appeared to be linked to parvovirus B19, influenza, CMV and Epstein-Barr virus, according to a later analysis. In a later genetic analysis, a missense DCLRE1C variant was associated with V-gene and J-gene trimming of TCR beta chains, and the association was replicated in an independent cohort. Cytomegalovirus status was reported to be diagnosed by the classifier with high specificity and sensitivity in both the original and validation cohorts. The authors suggested that the approach could potentially be generalized to other disease states and immunological phenotypes. A total of 150 to 200 TCR beta chains were listed by the study as associated with cytomegalovirus. Correlated functional status among segregating V segments might reflect linkage disequilibrium, but an unknown experimental factor could not be ruled out. An earlier analysis of some 560 of the donors showed that most TCR beta V segments appeared in productive rearrangements either about 87% or about 30% of the time, which broadly matched IMGT annotations. A few of the identified cytomegalovirus-associated TCR beta chains were confirmed in vitro to be specific for cytomegalovirus antigens. This cohort had only TCR beta chains sequenced, and the lack of alpha or paired-chain data limited which features could be detected. About 17 rarely observed V segments, including chromosome 9 orphons, were excluded from the earlier analysis of 550 to 700 of the donors because counts were too low. According to a later analysis, TCR association rates differed among HLA loci, with DRB1 alleles showing the most associated TCRs and HLA-C alleles showing the fewest. Immune exposure information for the cohort was limited to CMV serostatus. A later analysis found that HLA-associated TCR beta chains were more clonally expanded and had lower generation probabilities than equally common non-associated chains. A later analysis found that most CMV-associated TCR beta chains appeared HLA-restricted, with HLA associations seemingly driven largely by CMV exposure. Strong co-occurrence of HLA alleles, especially DR and DQ, made assigning TCR associations to individual alleles difficult. Presence/absence analyses assumed roughly uniform sequencing depth across donors, an assumption that may not hold. The sequencing pipeline was judged likely to have produced a cluster of highly shared sequence variants as a technical artifact. Because some donors lacked HLA typing at each locus, the association tests relied only on the typed subset. While some public TCRs were present in many individuals, most TCR sequences turned up only very rarely across donors. Some IMGT-functional V segments, including TRBV6-2 and TRBV6-3, could not be distinguished by the 87-base-pair reads and were therefore excluded. At a false discovery rate of 0.05, a later analysis linked under 20,000 TCR beta sequences to specific HLA alleles. Compared with the roughly 670-donor mean, donors in an Asian-associated ancestry cluster had fewer N-insertions in productive TCRs, according to a later genetic analysis.

The cohort comprised several hundred healthy bone marrow donors. At the time of sampling, every cohort member was nominally healthy, though immune exposures that went unrecorded were likely present. The donor was CMV seropositive and belonged to the group of a few hundred seropositive cohort members. Each donor provided a peripheral blood sample, and peripheral blood mononuclear cells were used for TCR beta sequencing. The Qiagen DNeasy Blood Extraction Kit was used to extract genomic DNA from the blood cell samples. The library was obtained by the immunoSEQ multiplex PCR assay. For the multiplex PCR, a mixture combining 60 forward primers for TCR Vbeta segments and 13 reverse primers for TCR Jbeta segments was used. A multiplex PCR assay on genomic DNA amplified the CDR3 region of rearranged TCR beta genes. The amplified TCR beta libraries were sequenced on the Illumina HiSeq System as 87-base-pair reads. Per the original workflow: Across the 670 or so repertoires, a later analysis counted 78 million or so unique TCR beta chains, 8.5 million to 12 million of which were shared by at least two donors. To remove PCR and sequencing errors, raw reads were error-corrected and collapsed into unique sequences using a nearest-neighbor algorithm that merged closely related sequences. V, D and J gene segments were assigned by aligning CDR3 sequences to IMGT reference sequences. For a sequence to be retained, a match of at least six nucleotides was required to both a V gene segment and a J gene segment. A rearrangement counted as productive if the CDR3 had no stop codons and remained in frame with V and J, and every other rearrangement counted as non-productive. Following IMGT convention, CDR3 was defined as the stretch from the second conserved V-encoded cysteine up to the conserved J-encoded phenylalanine. The earlier analysis of 500 to 750 of the donors excluded any sequence lacking an unambiguous match to a single V gene segment. An earlier analysis of some 500 of the donors classified V segments as functional when productive rearrangements were above 56.7% and as segregating when the standard deviation between donors was above 5%. To diagnose cytomegalovirus status from the catalog of TCR beta chain sequences, a statistical classification framework was built. In a later analysis, V and J genes were assigned by comparing TCR nucleotide sequences against IMGT/GENE-DB human TR gene sequences. In a later analysis, CDR3 sequences and most-parsimonious VDJ recombination scenarios were assigned using the TCRdist pipeline. In a later analysis, each TCR beta chain was defined by its CDR3 amino acid sequence together with its V-gene family, and reads lacking a unique V-gene family were excluded. To address suspected cross-contamination and a sequencing artifact, a later analysis removed 592 highly shared, low-generation-probability nucleotide sequences. In a later analysis, a clonal expansion index was calculated for each public chain from normalized within-repertoire ranks of inferred template counts. Generation probabilities in a later analysis came from a VDJ recombination model fitted to out-of-frame rearrangements, and those results were checked against IGoR. Hypergeometric tests were used in a later analysis to score TCR-TCR, TCR-HLA and TCR-CMV co-occurrence, with a repertoire-size bias correction applied to the TCR pairs. False discovery rates were estimated in a later analysis by permuting HLA or CMV assignments 20 times. In a later analysis, co-occurring TCRs were grouped using DBSCAN, and TCRdist sequence similarity was added for clustering within HLA-allele-positive subsets. Repertoires with fewer than 30,000 or more than 120,000 public chains, plus five repertoires with anomalous nucleotide sharing, were excluded from co-occurrence clustering. This immuneACCESS table, as held by TCRdb, lists in-frame sequences with V and J called but not all clones. Of the missing ones, under half trace to an unresolved V gene in checked studies; the others have no known cause. Clone size and the V and J calls come from that table; the DNA yielded D and trimming. The sample table contains over 100,000 clones; only one count was recorded for 79% of them. Of the sample, almost 3% is held by the ten largest clones.

There are 14 amino acids in the CDR3, from cysteine to phenylalanine inclusive. The retained sequence is limited to the CDR3, 42 bases, with the frame set at the first base. From a lookup of the germline V gene, CDR1 and CDR2 are MDHEN and SYDVKM. Trimming at the junction amounts to 5 bases on V and 2 bases on J, and the germline ends lie 10 bases apart. This sequence uses TRBV28 and TRBJ2-4; the D gene is perhaps TRBD1, from 6 matching bases. The specimen was PBMCs. The clonotype originates from a woman younger than 30 in good health and CMV-seropositive. For the CDR3, the sequence is CASSMDSPKNIQYF. The sequence in DNA is TGTGCCAGCAGTATGGACAGCCCCAAAAACATTCAGTACTTC.